The 6 T cell receptor beta chains listed next were all sequenced from one sample in a study of OX40 agonist ivuxolimab in advanced cancers. Only in-frame clones appear in the TCRdb table, and some are missing; sequencing was by immunoSEQ multiplex PCR. Of 50,000 to 65,000 clones listed, 85% to 90% were seen once; the top ten hold 6.7%. The sequences come from CD4+ or CD8+ T cells sorted from blood, collected in a trial of the OX40 agonist ivuxolimab. Receptors were obtained from an adult with an advanced solid tumor such as melanoma, head and neck, liver or kidney cancer.

This clone showed up just a few times. V usage is TRBV6-5 and J usage is TRBJ2-7; a possible D gene is TRBD1 (6 bases). V was clipped by 5 bases and J by 12 bases, with 20 bases between them. Germline CDR1 reads MNHEY; CDR2 reads SVGAGI. CDR3 length: 13 amino acids. CDR3 loop: CASSPQGGNRLYF. CDR3 DNA sequence: TGTGCCAGCAGTCCCCAAGGGGGTAACCGATTGTACTTC.

The chain combines TRBV10-3 with TRBJ1-5; the match to TRBD1 covers 10 bases. The germline V gene encodes CDR1 ENHRY and CDR2 SYGVKD. Trimming at V came to 3 bases and at J to 9 bases, leaving 8 bases not matched to a gene. The CDR3 is 15 amino acids. CDR3 in amino acids: CAISDSGQGLWPQHF. The CDR3 DNA reads TGTGCCATCAGTGACTCGGGACAGGGGCTTTGGCCCCAGCATTTT.

This rearrangement joins TRBV6-5 to TRBJ2-3, with a weak D call TRBD1 (6 bases). Germline assignment: CDR1 MNHEY and CDR2 SVGAGI. Trimming took 5 bases from V and 4 from J, leaving 13 bases between them. The CDR3 consists of 14 residues. CDR3 protein: CASSEQGGPDTQYF. CDR3 DNA sequence: TGTGCCAGCAGTGAACAGGGTGGACCAGATACGCAGTATTTT.

The V and J genes are TRBV10-3 and TRBJ2-2; the D gene is possibly TRBD2 (5 bases). In germline, CDR1 is ENHRY, CDR2 SYGVKD. This CDR3 spans 16 amino acids. The V end lost 1 base, the J end lost 3 bases, and 12 bases lay between the germline ends. This CDR3 reads CAISEFRGGDTGELFF. Here the CDR3 DNA reads TGTGCCATCAGTGAGTTCCGCGGAGGCGACACCGGGGAGCTGTTTTTT.

The J gene is TRBJ1-1, the V gene TRBV20-1; a weak D match, TRBD1 (5 bases). This CDR3 has 11 amino acids. The V gene's germline CDR1 is DFQATT and CDR2 SNEGSKA (reference sequence). V was trimmed by 1 base and J by 10 bases, leaving 10 bases between them. CDR3 nucleotides: TGCAGTGCTAGAGCGATGGGGCCAGCTTTCTTT. Translating gives CSARAMGPAFF.

This clone has a handful of counts. The chain is built from TRBV2 and TRBJ1-2; D is undetermined. CDR3 length equals 13 residues. V shed 4 bases and J shed 4 bases, with 10 bases lying between them. Germline-derived CDR1 and CDR2 are SNHLY and FYNNEI. The CDR3, as DNA: TGTGCCAGCAGTGCCAATACCGGCTATGGCTACACCTTC. Residues: CASSANTGYGYTF.